A single sample is the source of the 23 T cell receptor beta chains below, sequenced in a study of CD8 T cells in Susac syndrome. RNA in amounts of roughly 0.5 to 1 ug was reverse transcribed with random hexamers. In TCRdb, the immunoSEQ multiplex PCR reads were re-called with MiXCR into one record per CDR3 protein. The sample comprises some 170,000 distinct CDR3 sequences, roughly 94% of which are singletons, and almost 0.095% rests with the top ten. The sequencing sample was made of CD4+ T cells from PBMCs. The receptors here all came from a human donor with multiple sclerosis.

This chain uses TRBV6-5 with TRBJ1-1; TRBD1 agrees at 7 bases. The germline V gene has CDR1 MNHEY and CDR2 SVGAGI. Trimming removed 10 bases from V and 4 bases from J; junction bases left unmatched: 6. This CDR3 is built from 12 residues. CDR3 sequence: CATVRGPTEAFF. The CDR3 bases are TGTGCCACTGTGAGGGGGCCCACTGAAGCTTTCTTT.

The rearrangement links TRBV4-1 to TRBJ2-7; D unclear. The ends were cut back, 2 bases at V and 2 bases at J, with 13 bases in the middle. Germline CDR1 reads MGHRA; CDR2 reads YSYEKL. This CDR3 is built from 15 residues. CDR3 DNA: TGCGCCAGCAGCCAACCCCGGGTCAACGCCTACGAGCAGTACTTC. Protein: CASSQPRVNAYEQYF.

V usage is TRBV20-1 and J usage is TRBJ2-7; no clear D. This CDR3 has 14 residues. The germline V and J ends were trimmed by 0 bases and 2 bases, with 11 bases remaining between them. Germline V lookup: CDR1 DFQATT, CDR2 SNEGSKA (reference sequence). CDR3 nucleotide sequence: TGCAGTGCTAGAGATTTGGGGATCACCTACGAGCAGTACTTC. This sequence encodes CSARDLGITYEQYF.

The rearrangement links TRBV28 to TRBJ1-3; perhaps TRBD1 as D (5 bases). CDR3 size: 11 residues. Between the trimmed V and J ends, which lost 3 bases and 8 bases, there was a span of 5 bases. Germline CDR1 reads MDHEN; CDR2 reads SYDVKM. CDR3 nucleotides: TGTGCCAGCAGTTTCAGGGACACCATATATTTT. Protein: CASSFRDTIYF.

The J gene is TRBJ1-2, the V gene TRBV20-1, with D unresolved. Germline CDR1 and CDR2: DFQATT and SNEGSKA (reference sequence). This CDR3 spans 13 amino acids. The CDR3 nucleotides read TGCAGCCCTCGCCGGACCCGAAACTATGGCTACACCTTC. This codes for CSPRRTRNYGYTF.

This sequence joins TRBV24-1 and TRBJ1-2; D ambiguous. This CDR3 contains 11 residues. V lost 6 bases to trimming and J lost 4 bases, with 5 bases between them. The germline V gene encodes CDR1 KGHDR and CDR2 SFDVKD. The CDR3 here is CATSSFYGYTF. DNA for the CDR3: TGTGCCACCAGTAGCTTCTATGGCTACACCTTC.

The chain couples TRBV7-7 to TRBJ1-1; no definite D call. V was trimmed by 1 base and J by 5 bases, leaving 8 bases between them. This CDR3 is built from 13 residues. CDR1 and CDR2 from the germline V gene are SSHAT and FNYEAQ (reference sequence). The CDR3 bases are TGTGCCAGCAGCTTAGACAAGTCGACTGAAGCTTTCTTT. Amino acids: CASSLDKSTEAFF.

The chain joins TRBV4-2 to TRBJ2-7; D possibly corresponds to TRBD1 (5 bases). Trimming stripped 1 base from V and 2 bases from J, with 6 bases between. The CDR3 has 13 amino acids. Germline V gives CDR1 LGHNA, CDR2 YNFKEQ. As DNA, the CDR3 is TGTGCCAGCAGCCAAGGACAGACCTACGAGCAGTACTTC. Amino acid sequence: CASSQGQTYEQYF.

This CDR3 reads CASSDSNYGYTF. CDR3 DNA: TGTGCCAGCTCCGACAGCAACTATGGCTACACCTTC. The genes are TRBV6-2 or TRBV6-3 and TRBJ1-2; a possible D gene is TRBD1 (5 bases). The CDR3 is 12 amino acids. CDR1 is MNHEY, CDR2 SVGEGT, per germline. The V end was cut by 8 bases, the J end by 2 bases, with 9 bases between.

The rearrangement links TRBV7-2 to TRBJ2-7; maybe TRBD2 (6 bases). CDR3 length: 15 amino acids. Germline assignment: CDR1 SGHTA and CDR2 FQGNSA. Trimming left V 3 bases short and J 5 bases short, with 17 bases between. Written as DNA, the CDR3 is TGTGCCAGCAGCTTCTTCCCCCCGGGAGAAAACGAGCAGTACTTC. Its translation: CASSFFPPGENEQYF.

The chain uses TRBV3-1 and TRBJ1-4, with D uncertain. V was shortened by 2 bases and J by 5 bases, with 3 bases between the two germline ends. In germline, CDR1 is LGHDT, CDR2 YNNKEL (reference sequence). This CDR3 is 12 amino acids long. In DNA form, the CDR3 reads TGTGCCAGCAGCCAAAACAATGAAAAACTGTTTTTT. It yields the protein CASSQNNEKLFF. Full variable domain (missing parts from reference TRBV3-1 and TRBJ1-4): DTAVSQTPKYLVTQMGNDKSIKCEQNLGHDTMYWYKQDSKKFLKIMFSYNNKELIINETVPNRFSPKSPDKAHLNLHINSLELGDSAVYFCASSQNNEKLFFGSGTQLSVL.

In its sample, this clonotype was seen once. The rearrangement uses TRBV20-1 and TRBJ1-1, with D perhaps TRBD1 (6 bases). This CDR3 has 12 amino acids. The germline V gene encodes CDR1 DFQATT and CDR2 SNEGSKA (reference sequence). The CDR3 here is CRPGTQNTEAFF. The CDR3 coding sequence is TGCCGCCCCGGGACACAGAACACTGAAGCTTTCTTT.

The rearrangement links TRBV18 to TRBJ1-1; D remains unclear. CDR3 length: 12 residues. In germline, CDR1 is KGHSH, CDR2 LQKENI. V lost 6 bases and J lost 8, with 13 bases in between. The CDR3 DNA follows: TGTGCCAGCTCTCGATCCCTCGGCGAAGCTTTCTTT. Its protein is CASSRSLGEAFF.

V usage is TRBV11-3 and J usage is TRBJ2-1; 8 bases fit TRBD2. Germline V lookup: CDR1 SGHNT, CDR2 YENEEA. V shed 8 bases, J shed 6 bases, and the junction held 9 bases outside the gene matches. The CDR3 has 14 amino acids. CDR3 region: CASSAGASINEQFF. The CDR3 DNA reads as TGTGCCAGCTCAGCGGGAGCTTCGATCAATGAGCAGTTCTTC.

The chain carries TRBV14 and TRBJ2-3; 11 bases align to TRBD2. Germline-derived CDR1 and CDR2 are SGHDN and FVKESK. The CDR3 runs to 16 residues. Germline trimming cut 1 base from V and 2 bases from J; bases unmatched to any gene: 2. CDR3 sequence (DNA): TGTGCCAGCAGCCAAGGTAGCGGGAGGGTCACAGATACGCAGTATTTT. Translating gives CASSQGSGRVTDTQYF.

This chain links TRBV28 with TRBJ2-2; the match to TRBD1 covers 7 bases. The germline CDR1 and CDR2 sequences are MDHEN and SYDVKM. Losses at the gene ends were 10 bases for V and 4 bases for J; bases not matched to a gene: 9. This CDR3 spans 14 amino acids. CDR3: CAIKTGFSTGELFF. In nucleotides, the CDR3 is TGTGCCATCAAGACAGGGTTTAGCACCGGGGAGCTGTTTTTT.

The rearrangement uses TRBV2 and TRBJ2-3; tentative D call: TRBD2 (5 bases). Germline V gene lookup returns CDR1 SNHLY and CDR2 FYNNEI. Between the trimmed V and J ends, which lost 8 bases and 4 bases, there was a span of 19 bases. This CDR3 region has 15 residues. The CDR3 spells CASCPDRGGSDTQYF. CDR3 sequence (DNA): TGTGCCAGCTGCCCTGATAGAGGAGGATCAGATACGCAGTATTTT.

The chain couples TRBV7-9 to TRBJ1-2; 7 bases match TRBD1. Germline CDR1 SEHNR, CDR2 FQNEAQ (reference sequence). The CDR3 sequence is 13 residues long. V lost 6 bases to trimming and J lost 8 bases; unmatched junction nucleotides: 9. The CDR3 nucleotides are TGTGCCAGCAGTCTCCGGGACAGTAGGGGCTACACCTTC. It is translated as CASSLRDSRGYTF.

This rearrangement joins TRBV29-1 to TRBJ1-1, with 11 bases matching TRBD1. This CDR3 region has 18 residues. Trimming removed 5 bases from V and 4 bases from J; junction bases left unmatched: 18. CDR1 and CDR2 (germline): SQVTM, ANQGSEA. CDR3 sequence reads: CSVPTGGISGQGVTEAFF. In nucleotides, the CDR3 is TGCAGCGTTCCTACAGGTGGTATATCGGGACAGGGGGTCACTGAAGCTTTCTTT.

The chain has TRBV20-1 and TRBJ1-1; D not certain. Germline V CDR1 and CDR2: DFQATT, SNEGSKA (reference sequence). This CDR3 spans 14 amino acids. V was clipped by 0 bases and J by 7 bases, with 15 bases between them. CDR3 sequence (DNA): TGCAGTGCTAGAGATCCGGCGGGAGACCTTGAAGCTTTCTTT. It encodes CSARDPAGDLEAFF.

The chain joins TRBV28 to TRBJ2-3; the D gene is possibly TRBD2 (5 bases). The CDR3 extends over 14 amino acids. CDR1 is MDHEN and CDR2 is SYDVKM in the germline V gene. DNA of the CDR3: TGTGCTACGAGGAGAGGGAGCGGTCTAGATACGCAGTATTTT. This sequence encodes CATRRGSGLDTQYF.

CDR3 sequence: CASSVGGSSYEQYF. CDR3 nucleotide sequence: TGTGCCAGCAGCGTCGGTGGGAGCTCCTACGAGCAGTACTTC. The V gene is TRBV9, the J gene TRBJ2-7; possibly TRBD2 for D (5 bases). This CDR3 region has 14 residues. The germline V gene encodes CDR1 SGDLS and CDR2 YYNGEE. The V and J ends lost 2 bases and 0 bases respectively, with 9 bases between them.

The chain links TRBV20-1 to TRBJ2-7; 7 bases fit TRBD2. The germline V gene encodes CDR1 DFQATT and CDR2 SNEGSKA (reference sequence). The CDR3 extends over 13 amino acids. V gave up 6 bases and J gave up 2 bases; unmatched junction bases: 7. CDR3 region: CSAHFGGAYEQYF. CDR3 bases: TGCAGTGCCCACTTTGGGGGGGCCTACGAGCAGTACTTC.